The clone carrying this T cell receptor beta chain was detected many times. The data are from a study of T cells after yellow fever vaccination. The study, taken as a whole, reports: Abundant bulk-derived clonotypes could contaminate FACS-sorted repertoires.

Using its own MiXCR run on the 5' RACE reads, TCRdb lists one record per CDR3 protein. The profile shows about 46,000 distinct CDR3 sequences, around 6.4% of them singletons. The sequencing used PBMCs, either bulk or a sorted T-cell subset (CD4+, CD8+, memory, or dextramer-sorted; not recorded which), collected 45 days after the yellow fever booster vaccination. The receptor was isolated from a man aged 30 to 39 who received the YFV17D yellow fever vaccine.

This CDR3 reads CAISNLAGGEQETQYF. The DNA of the CDR3 is TGTGCCATCAGTAATCTAGCGGGAGGGGAACAAGAGACCCAGTACTTC. V is TRBV10-3 and J is TRBJ2-5, with 12 nucleotides matching TRBD2. Germline V gives CDR1 ENHRY, CDR2 SYGVKD. J lost 2 bases, V lost 5 bases, and 6 bases had no gene match. The CDR3 has 16 residues.